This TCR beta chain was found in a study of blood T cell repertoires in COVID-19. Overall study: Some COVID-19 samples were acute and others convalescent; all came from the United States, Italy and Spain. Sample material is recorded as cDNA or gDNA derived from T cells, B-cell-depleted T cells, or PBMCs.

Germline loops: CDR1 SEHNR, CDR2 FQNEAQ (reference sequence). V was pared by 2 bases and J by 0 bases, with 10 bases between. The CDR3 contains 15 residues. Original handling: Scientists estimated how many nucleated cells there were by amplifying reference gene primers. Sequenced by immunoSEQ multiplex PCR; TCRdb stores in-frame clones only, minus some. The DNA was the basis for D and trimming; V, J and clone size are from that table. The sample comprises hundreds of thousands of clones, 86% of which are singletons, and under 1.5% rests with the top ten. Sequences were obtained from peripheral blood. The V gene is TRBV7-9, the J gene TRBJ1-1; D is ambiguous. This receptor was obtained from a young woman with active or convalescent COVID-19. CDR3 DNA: TGTGCCAGCAGCTTACTGTCGCAGGTGAACACTGAAGCTTTCTTT. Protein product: CASSLLSQVNTEAFF.